What follows describes a single T cell receptor (beta chain). Its matching antigen is unknown. Regarding donors, all were healthy bone marrow donors. These data come from a study of cytomegalovirus exposure and HLA in healthy donors. Broader study findings: Certain sequence variants were highly shared and formed a cluster, and this cluster was likely a sequencing artifact.

This CDR3 region has 14 residues. The junction had 4 bases not matched to a gene; V was cut back by 4 bases and J by 7 bases. Germline-derived CDR1 and CDR2 are SGHRS and YFSETQ. Amplification used 60 Vbeta primers and 13 Jbeta primers. Repertoires were generated with immunoSEQ multiplex PCR, while TCRdb's copy carries only in-frame clones and drops some. The data contain 120,000 to 150,000 clones, roughly 75% of them singletons. The sequence derives from a man aged 25 to 40 in good health and CMV-seronegative. The V and J genes are TRBV5-1 and TRBJ1-4; 10 nucleotides line up with TRBD1. Sequencing input: PBMCs. This chain's CDR3 is CASSPTGGSEKLFF. The CDR3 DNA reads as TGCGCCAGCAGCCCGACAGGGGGCAGTGAAAAACTGTTTTTT.